This T cell receptor (beta chain) was documented in a study of T cells in Graves' hyperthyroidism and ophthalmopathy (dated by TCRdb to 2018 to 2020). Background for the entire study: TCR V-J signatures able to tell the groups apart were searched for in a discovery cohort of 90 to 100 patients, of whom 43 had Graves' ophthalmopathy and more than 55 had stable Graves' hyperthyroidism. Whether ophthalmopathy could be predicted prospectively was tested in an independent validation cohort made up of some 20 hyperthyroidism patients plus 17 patients who later progressed to ophthalmopathy. The 85 to 100 discovery patients were randomly split 7:3 into training and test sets. Thyroid tissue and blood T-cell repertoires from about six Graves' hyperthyroidism patients were also compared in the study. After sampling, hyperthyroidism patients received methimazole starting at 30 mg daily, and ophthalmopathy patients received high-dose intravenous methylprednisolone. According to the paper, TCR Vbeta CDR3 sequencing was carried out on around 140 peripheral blood samples, which came from 40 to 45 ophthalmopathy, roughly 75 hyperthyroidism and roughly 17 progressor patients. The paper as a whole reports these results and caveats: Most expanded thyroid clonotypes (frequency above 0.001) were also detected in blood, a finding suggesting that blood repertoires may reflect thyroid immune responses. In cross-validation, a model built on a 13 V-J signature told ophthalmopathy apart from stable hyperthyroidism with 87.88% sensitivity and around 84% specificity, and in testing the same model reached 80%/75%. Sample size was not statistically predetermined, and investigators were not blinded to group allocation. In validation, the model predicted progression to ophthalmopathy a median of about 6.8 months before onset, with roughly 70% sensitivity and 72.22% specificity.

A word on this clonotype: Its antigen specificity is not known. No per-base quality is available; no much larger clone lies one base away.

TCR beta CDR3 regions were amplified from RNA transcripts. A first-round RT-PCR of the TCR CDR3 used the HTBI primer set with the Qiagen OneStep RT-PCR kit. The libraries were constructed in a second round of multiplex PCR and then size-selected and purified. Libraries were sequenced paired-end with 100 bp reads on an Illumina HiSeq2000. Per the source publication's procedure: SOAPnuke was used to process the raw data, throwing out any read that contained adapters or uncalled bases, had a mean Phred below 15, or lacked an exact constant-primer or identifier match. COPE v1.2.5 was used to merge high-quality paired reads, and clonotypes were defined as unique nucleotide sequences. Clonotypes were aligned to IMGT TRBV, TRBD and TRBJ reference segments using MiTCR v1.1. The analysis was restricted to V-J combinations with a frequency above 0.0001, which together covered approximately 99% of the repertoires. The TCS score was defined as F50 (clonal expansion) divided by E x V (chaos), with BLOSUM62-based TCRdist calculated between CDR3 peptides within each V-J. Welch's t-statistics and random forest reduced 500 to 650 V-J features to 13, which were used in a naive Bayes classifier (R e1071). The Morisita-Horn index was used to measure how similar the thyroid and blood repertoires were. TCRdb reanalyzed the raw reads on its own, using fastp at Q25 for trimming and MiXCR for clone calling, and kept in-frame beta chains. Here each entry gathers all rows of one CDR3 protein and keeps the most common genes and DNA. These V and J calls derive from TCRdb rather than the authors' analysis. The sample records about 660,000 distinct CDR3 sequences, about 45% of which are singletons. The ten biggest clones cover about 7.7% of the sample.

The CDR3 runs 14 residues from the cysteine to the phenylalanine. The sequence is cut down to CDR3 DNA, 42 bases in frame from base 1. CDR1 SQVTM and CDR2 ANQGSEA were looked up in the germline V gene. Trimming removed 5 bases from V and 3 bases from J; the gene matches leave 5 bases unexplained. The study excluded patients with uncontrolled infections, other autoimmune diseases, pregnancy or lactation. Clinical symptoms, serum thyroxine and TRAb, thyroid ultrasound, and orbital computed tomography formed the basis for the diagnoses. Trizol reagent was used to extract total RNA, and RNA quality was then checked on an Agilent 2100 Bioanalyzer.

The origin of this receptor is an adult man with Graves' disease, either hyperthyroidism or ophthalmopathy (not recorded which). Sequencing used peripheral blood or thyroid tissue (not recorded which). The chain is assembled from TRBV29-1 and TRBJ1-2, and 11 junction bases match TRBD1. The nucleotide sequence reads as follows: TGCAGCGTTAGGGACAGGGGGTTGGACTATGGCTACACCTTC. Translated, this is CSVRDRGLDYGYTF.